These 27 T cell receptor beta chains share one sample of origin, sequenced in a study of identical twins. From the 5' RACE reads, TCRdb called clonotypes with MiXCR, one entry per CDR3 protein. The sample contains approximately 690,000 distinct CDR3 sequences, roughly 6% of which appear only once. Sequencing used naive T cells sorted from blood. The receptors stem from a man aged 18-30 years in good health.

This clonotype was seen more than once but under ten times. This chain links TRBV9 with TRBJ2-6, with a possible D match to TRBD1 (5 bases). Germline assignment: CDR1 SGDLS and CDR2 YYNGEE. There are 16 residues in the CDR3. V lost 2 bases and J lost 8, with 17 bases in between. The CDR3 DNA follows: TGTGCCAGCAGCGTCCTCATGGGGCCTGGTTCCAACGTCCTGACTTTC. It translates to CASSVLMGPGSNVLTF.

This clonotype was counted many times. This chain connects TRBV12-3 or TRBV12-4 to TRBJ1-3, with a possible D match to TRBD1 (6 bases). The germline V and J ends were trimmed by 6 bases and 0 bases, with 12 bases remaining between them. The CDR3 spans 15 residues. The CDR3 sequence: CASSRYRDSGNTIYF. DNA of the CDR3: TGTGCCAGCAGCCGATACAGGGACTCTGGAAACACCATATATTTT.

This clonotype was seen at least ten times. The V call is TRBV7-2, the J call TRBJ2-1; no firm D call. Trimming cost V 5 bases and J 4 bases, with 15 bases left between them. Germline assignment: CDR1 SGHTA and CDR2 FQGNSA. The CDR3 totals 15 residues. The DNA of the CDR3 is TGTGCCAGCAGCCCCACGCCGGCGGCTTACAATGAGCAGTTCTTC. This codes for CASSPTPAAYNEQFF.

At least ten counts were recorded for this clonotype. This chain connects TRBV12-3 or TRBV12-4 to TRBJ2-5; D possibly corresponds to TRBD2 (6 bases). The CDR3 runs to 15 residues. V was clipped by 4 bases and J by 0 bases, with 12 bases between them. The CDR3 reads CASSSISGYQETQYF. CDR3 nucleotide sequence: TGTGCCAGCAGTTCCATTAGCGGATACCAAGAGACCCAGTACTTC.

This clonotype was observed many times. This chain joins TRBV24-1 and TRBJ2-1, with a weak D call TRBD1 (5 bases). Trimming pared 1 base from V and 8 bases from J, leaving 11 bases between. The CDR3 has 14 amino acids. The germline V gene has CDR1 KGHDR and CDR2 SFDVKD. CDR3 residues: CATSDLAGHDEQFF. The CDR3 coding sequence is TGTGCCACCAGTGATTTAGCAGGACACGATGAGCAGTTCTTC.

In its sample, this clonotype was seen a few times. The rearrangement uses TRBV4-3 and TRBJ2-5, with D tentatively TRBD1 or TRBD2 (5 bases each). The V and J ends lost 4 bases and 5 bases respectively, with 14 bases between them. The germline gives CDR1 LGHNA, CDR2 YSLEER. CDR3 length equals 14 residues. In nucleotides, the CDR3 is TGCGCCAGCAGCCCACGTGAGGGGATTGAGACCCAGTACTTC. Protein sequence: CASSPREGIETQYF.

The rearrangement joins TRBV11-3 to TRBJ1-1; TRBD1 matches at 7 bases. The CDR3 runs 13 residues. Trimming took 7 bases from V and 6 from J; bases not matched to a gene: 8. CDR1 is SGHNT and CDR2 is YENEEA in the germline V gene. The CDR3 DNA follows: TGTGCCAGCACCAGGACAGGCCTGGCTGAAGCTTTCTTT. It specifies CASTRTGLAEAFF.

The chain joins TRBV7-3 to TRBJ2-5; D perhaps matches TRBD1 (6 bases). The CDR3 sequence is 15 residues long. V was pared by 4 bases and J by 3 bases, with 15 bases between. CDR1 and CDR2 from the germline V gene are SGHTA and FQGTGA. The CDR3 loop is CASSWGRYREETQYF. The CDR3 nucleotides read TGTGCCAGCAGCTGGGGGCGGTATCGCGAAGAGACCCAGTACTTC.

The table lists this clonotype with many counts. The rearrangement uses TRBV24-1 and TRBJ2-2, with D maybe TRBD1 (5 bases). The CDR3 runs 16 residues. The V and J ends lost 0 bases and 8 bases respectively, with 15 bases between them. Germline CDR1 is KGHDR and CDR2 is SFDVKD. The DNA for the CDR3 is TGTGCCACCAGTGATTTGGGGCAGGGCCTAGAGGGGGAGCTGTTTTTT. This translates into CATSDLGQGLEGELFF.

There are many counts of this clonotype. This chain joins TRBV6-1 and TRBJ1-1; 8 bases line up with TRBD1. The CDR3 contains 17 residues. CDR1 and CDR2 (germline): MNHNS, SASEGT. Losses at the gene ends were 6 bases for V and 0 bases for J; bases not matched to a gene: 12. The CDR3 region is CASSRGTGILMNTEAFF. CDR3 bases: TGTGCCAGCAGCCGAGGGACAGGTATTCTCATGAACACTGAAGCTTTCTTT.

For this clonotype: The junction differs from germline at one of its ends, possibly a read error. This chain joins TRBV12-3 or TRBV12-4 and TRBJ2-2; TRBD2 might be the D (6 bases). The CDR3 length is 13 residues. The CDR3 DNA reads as TGTGCCGGCAGCCCGGGACTCACCGGGGAGCTGTTTTTT. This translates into CAGSPGLTGELFF.

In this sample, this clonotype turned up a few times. The DNA for the CDR3 is TGTGCCAGCAGCCAAGGCTCGGGACTAGCCTACAATGAGCAGTTCTTC. It translates to CASSQGSGLAYNEQFF. The V and J genes are TRBV14 and TRBJ2-1, with 8 nucleotides matching TRBD2. The CDR3 extends over 16 amino acids. From germline, CDR1 is SGHDN and CDR2 FVKESK. The J segment lost 2 bases and the V segment lost 1 base, leaving 4 bases of the junction unmatched.

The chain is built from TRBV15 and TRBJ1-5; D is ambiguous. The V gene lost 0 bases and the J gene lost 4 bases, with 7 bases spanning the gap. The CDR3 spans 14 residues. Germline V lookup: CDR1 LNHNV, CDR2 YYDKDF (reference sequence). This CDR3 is CATSRDTVNQPQHF. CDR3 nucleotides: TGTGCCACCAGCAGAGATACAGTGAATCAGCCCCAGCATTTT.

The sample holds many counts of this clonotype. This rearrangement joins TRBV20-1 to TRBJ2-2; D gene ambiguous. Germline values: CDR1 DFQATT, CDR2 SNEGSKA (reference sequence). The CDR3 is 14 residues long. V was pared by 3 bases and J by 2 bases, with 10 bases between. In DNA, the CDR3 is TGCAGTGCTAGCAAGGGTTCTAACACCGGGGAGCTGTTTTTT. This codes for CSASKGSNTGELFF.

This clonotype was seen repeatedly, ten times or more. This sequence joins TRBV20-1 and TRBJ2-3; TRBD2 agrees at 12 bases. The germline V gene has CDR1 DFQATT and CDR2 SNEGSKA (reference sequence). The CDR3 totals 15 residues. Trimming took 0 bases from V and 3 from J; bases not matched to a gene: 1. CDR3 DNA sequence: TGCAGTGCTAGAGATGGACTAGCGGGAACAGATACGCAGTATTTT. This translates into CSARDGLAGTDTQYF.

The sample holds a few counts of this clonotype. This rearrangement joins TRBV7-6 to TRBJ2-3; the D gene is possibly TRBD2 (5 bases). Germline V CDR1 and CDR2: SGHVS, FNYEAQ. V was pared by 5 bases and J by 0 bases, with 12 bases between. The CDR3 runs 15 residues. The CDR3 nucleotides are TGTGCCAGCAGCCGGACTTTGACTAGCACAGATACGCAGTATTTT. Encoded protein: CASSRTLTSTDTQYF.

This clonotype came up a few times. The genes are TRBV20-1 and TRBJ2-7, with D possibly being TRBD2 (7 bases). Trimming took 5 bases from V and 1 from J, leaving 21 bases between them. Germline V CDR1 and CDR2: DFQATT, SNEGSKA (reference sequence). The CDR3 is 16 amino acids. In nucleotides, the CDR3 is TGCAGTGCTCGTTACGGGAGGAGCGGGACATCCTACGAGCAGTACTTC. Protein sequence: CSARYGRSGTSYEQYF.

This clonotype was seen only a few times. CDR3 sequence: CASSLDPGYEQYF. The CDR3 nucleotides read TGCGCCAGCAGCTTGGATCCGGGGTACGAGCAGTACTTC. The chain employs TRBV5-1 and TRBJ2-7, with D perhaps TRBD2 (5 bases). The CDR3 is 13 residues long. V was cut by 0 bases and J by 4 bases, with 8 bases left in between. Germline CDR1 reads SGHRS; CDR2 reads YFSETQ.

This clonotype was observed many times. CDR3 nucleotide sequence: TGTGCCACCAGCAGAGTCCAATTGGGATCTCAAGAGACCCAGTACTTC. As protein: CATSRVQLGSQETQYF. The gene calls are TRBV15 and TRBJ2-5, with D unresolved. The germline gives CDR1 LNHNV, CDR2 YYDKDF (reference sequence). Deletions cut 1 base from V and 2 bases from J, with 14 bases between. The CDR3 runs 16 residues.

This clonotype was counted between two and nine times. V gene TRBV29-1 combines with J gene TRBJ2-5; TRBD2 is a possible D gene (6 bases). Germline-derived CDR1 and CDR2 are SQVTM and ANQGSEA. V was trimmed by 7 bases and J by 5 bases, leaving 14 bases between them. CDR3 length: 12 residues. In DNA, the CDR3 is TGCAGCGCCGCCGGGAGCCAGGAGACCCAGTACTTC. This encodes CSAAGSQETQYF.

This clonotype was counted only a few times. CDR3 in amino acids: CASSGPGAAGGWYYNEQFF. CDR3 nucleotides: TGTGCCAGCAGCGGACCTGGGGCGGCGGGAGGGTGGTACTACAATGAGCAGTTCTTC. The V call is TRBV9, the J call TRBJ2-1, with TRBD2 matching over 9 bases. Looked up from germline, CDR1 is SGDLS and CDR2 is YYNGEE. The ends lost 3 bases at V and 3 bases at J; junction bases unmatched: 16. There are 19 residues in the CDR3.

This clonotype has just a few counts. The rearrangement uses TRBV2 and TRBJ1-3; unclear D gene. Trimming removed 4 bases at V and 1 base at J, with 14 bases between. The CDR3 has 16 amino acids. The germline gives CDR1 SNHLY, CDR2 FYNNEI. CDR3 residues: CASSGVESVSGNTIYF. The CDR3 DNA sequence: TGTGCCAGCAGTGGGGTGGAGTCAGTATCTGGAAACACCATATATTTT.

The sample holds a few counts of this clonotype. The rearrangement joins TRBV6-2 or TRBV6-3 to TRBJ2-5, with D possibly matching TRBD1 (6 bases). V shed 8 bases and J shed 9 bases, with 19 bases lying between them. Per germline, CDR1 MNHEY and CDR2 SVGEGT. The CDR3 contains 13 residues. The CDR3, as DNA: TGTGCCAGCGTGGACAGTCCGACCGGGGCCCAGTACTTC. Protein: CASVDSPTGAQYF.

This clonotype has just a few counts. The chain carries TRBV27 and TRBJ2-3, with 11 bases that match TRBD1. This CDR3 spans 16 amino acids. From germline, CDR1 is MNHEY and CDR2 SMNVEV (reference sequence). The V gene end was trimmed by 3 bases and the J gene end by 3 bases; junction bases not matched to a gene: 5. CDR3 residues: CASSLLGQGGTDTQYF. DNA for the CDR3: TGTGCCAGCAGTTTGCTGGGACAGGGGGGGACAGATACGCAGTATTTT.

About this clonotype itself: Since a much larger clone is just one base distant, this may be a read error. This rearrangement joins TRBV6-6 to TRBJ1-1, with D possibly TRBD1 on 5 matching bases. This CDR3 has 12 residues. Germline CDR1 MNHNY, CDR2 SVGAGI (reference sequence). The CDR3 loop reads CASRLVGAEACF. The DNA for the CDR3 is TGTGCCAGCAGACTCGTTGGGGCTGAAGCTTGCTTT.

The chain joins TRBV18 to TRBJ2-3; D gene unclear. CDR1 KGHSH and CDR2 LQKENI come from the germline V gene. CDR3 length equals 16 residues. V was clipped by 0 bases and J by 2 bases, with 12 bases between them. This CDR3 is CASSPPGLPNTDTQYF. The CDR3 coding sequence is TGTGCCAGCTCACCACCGGGCCTACCAAACACAGATACGCAGTATTTT.

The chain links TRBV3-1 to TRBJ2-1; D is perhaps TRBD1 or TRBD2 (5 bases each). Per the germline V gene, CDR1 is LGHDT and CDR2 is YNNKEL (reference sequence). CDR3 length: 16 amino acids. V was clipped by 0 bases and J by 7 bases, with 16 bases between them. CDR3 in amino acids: CASSQEGLGVGNEQFF. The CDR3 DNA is TGTGCCAGCAGCCAAGAAGGTCTGGGGGTAGGGAATGAGCAGTTCTTC.